This TCR beta chain was identified during a study of cytomegalovirus exposure and HLA in healthy donors. Across the study: A prior study identified roughly 110 million unique TCR beta sequences from roughly 180 million T cells.

Study observations and caveats: Association of a missense DCLRE1C variant with TCR beta V- and J-gene trimming was reported in a later analysis. Excluded: some indistinguishable V segments such as TRBV6-2 and TRBV6-3. Later examination showed HLA-associated TCR beta chains had greater clonal expansion than equally common others.

The PCR employed 60 Vbeta primers together with 13 Jbeta primers. Sequenced by immunoSEQ multiplex PCR; TCRdb stores in-frame clones only, minus some. The data contain around 190,000 clones, approximately 85% of them singletons. Per germline, CDR1 ENHRY and CDR2 SYGVKD. V lost 2 bases and J 4 bases, leaving 11 bases between the germline ends. This CDR3 region has 15 residues. In the case of this clone: Antigen specificity is unknown.

The source material was PBMCs. The receptor's source is a woman between 45 and 60 years old in good health and CMV-seronegative. The chain links TRBV10-3 to TRBJ2-2, with D perhaps matching TRBD2 (7 bases). CDR3 DNA sequence: TGTGCCATCAGTGAGGGTAGGGGGGGCACCGGGGAGCTGTTTTTT. It yields the protein CAISEGRGGTGELFF.